A selection of T cell receptor beta chains follows, all from one sample in a study of blood T cell repertoires in COVID-19. The method was immunoSEQ multiplex PCR; TCRdb's version includes in-frame clones alone and lacks a portion of them. The sample lists around 200,000 clones, 80% to 90% occurring once. The sample taken for sequencing was peripheral blood. The receptors originated from a man in his sixties with acute or convalescent COVID-19. CDR3s include the opening cysteine and the closing phenylalanine or tryptophan. Fields, in order: D gene, J gene, clone size, V gene, CDR3 protein, CDR3 DNA. The D gene is left open where the match is weak. Part of the rows lack a size; the others show once, few, many or a class for expanded clones.

d_gene: -; j_gene: TRBJ1-2; abundance: -; v_gene: TRBV28; CDR3aa: CASSFGGEGYGYTF; CDR3nt: TGTGCCAGCAGTTTCGGAGGGGAGGGCTATGGCTACACCTTC
d_gene: TRBD2; j_gene: TRBJ2-1; abundance: -; v_gene: TRBV30; CDR3aa: CAWSVSGTSGLYNEQFF; CDR3nt: TGTGCCTGGAGTGTATCCGGGACTAGCGGGCTATACAATGAGCAGTTCTTC
d_gene: TRBD2; j_gene: TRBJ2-3; abundance: -; v_gene: TRBV4-1; CDR3aa: CASSQSPSGGTDTQYF; CDR3nt: TGCGCCAGCAGCCAATCCCCTAGCGGTGGCACAGATACGCAGTATTTT
d_gene: -; j_gene: TRBJ2-5; abundance: -; v_gene: TRBV28; CDR3aa: CASSLGHRVSQETQYF; CDR3nt: TGTGCCAGCAGTTTGGGCCACAGGGTAAGCCAAGAGACCCAGTACTTC
d_gene: TRBD2; j_gene: TRBJ2-3; abundance: once; v_gene: TRBV27; CDR3aa: CASSPLTSGRRKDTQYF; CDR3nt: TGTGCCAGCAGTCCCCTAACTAGCGGGAGACGTAAAGATACGCAGTATTTT
d_gene: TRBD1; j_gene: TRBJ1-5; abundance: -; v_gene: TRBV28; CDR3aa: CASSSTGTNQPQHF; CDR3nt: TGTGCCAGCAGCTCGACAGGGACCAATCAGCCCCAGCATTTT
d_gene: TRBD2; j_gene: TRBJ2-7; abundance: -; v_gene: TRBV13; CDR3aa: CASSLGLAGAHEQYF; CDR3nt: TGTGCCAGCAGCTTAGGTCTAGCGGGAGCCCACGAGCAGTACTTC
d_gene: -; j_gene: TRBJ1-1; abundance: once; v_gene: TRBV19; CDR3aa: CASSPNMNTEAFF; CDR3nt: TGTGCCAGTAGCCCCAACATGAACACTGAAGCTTTCTTT
d_gene: -; j_gene: TRBJ2-1; abundance: -; v_gene: TRBV7-9; CDR3aa: CASSFGNREANEQFF; CDR3nt: TGTGCCAGCAGCTTTGGAAACAGGGAAGCCAATGAGCAGTTCTTC
d_gene: TRBD2; j_gene: TRBJ2-1; abundance: -; v_gene: TRBV27; CDR3aa: CASRGLAGSSYNEQFF; CDR3nt: TGTGCCAGCAGGGGACTAGCGGGCAGCTCCTACAATGAGCAGTTCTTC
d_gene: TRBD1; j_gene: TRBJ2-7; abundance: -; v_gene: TRBV2; CDR3aa: CASSERQGAYEQYF; CDR3nt: TGTGCCAGCAGTGAAAGACAGGGGGCCTACGAGCAGTACTTC
d_gene: -; j_gene: TRBJ1-1; abundance: -; v_gene: TRBV2; CDR3aa: CASSVDTEAFF; CDR3nt: TGTGCCAGCAGTGTAGACACTGAAGCTTTCTTT
d_gene: -; j_gene: TRBJ2-3; abundance: -; v_gene: TRBV27; CDR3aa: CASSSLKGENTDTQYF; CDR3nt: TGTGCCAGCAGTTCCCTGAAGGGAGAAAACACAGATACGCAGTATTTT
d_gene: TRBD1; j_gene: TRBJ1-2; abundance: -; v_gene: TRBV19; CDR3aa: CASREGGVYGYTF; CDR3nt: TGTGCCAGCCGGGAAGGGGGCGTCTATGGCTACACCTTC
d_gene: -; j_gene: TRBJ1-2; abundance: -; v_gene: TRBV28; CDR3aa: CASSLLTWGYTF; CDR3nt: TGTGCCAGCAGTTTACTTACATGGGGCTACACCTTC
d_gene: TRBD1; j_gene: TRBJ1-6; abundance: few; v_gene: TRBV6-5; CDR3aa: CASSHTGGGNSPLHF; CDR3nt: TGTGCCAGCAGTCACACAGGGGGAGGCAATTCACCCCTCCACTTT
d_gene: -; j_gene: TRBJ1-3; abundance: -; v_gene: TRBV18; CDR3aa: CASSPGSSGNTIYF; CDR3nt: TGTGCCAGCTCACCCGGGAGCTCTGGAAACACCATATATTTT
d_gene: -; j_gene: TRBJ2-7; abundance: once; v_gene: TRBV28; CDR3aa: CASSLRQGGPYEQYF; CDR3nt: TGTGCCAGCAGTTTAAGGCAGGGGGGACCCTACGAGCAGTACTTC
d_gene: TRBD1; j_gene: TRBJ2-5; abundance: -; v_gene: TRBV9; CDR3aa: CASSPPPGQGGPETQYF; CDR3nt: TGTGCCAGCAGCCCCCCCCCTGGACAGGGTGGGCCTGAGACCCAGTACTTC
d_gene: -; j_gene: TRBJ1-5; abundance: few; v_gene: TRBV19; CDR3aa: CASSIQGANQPQHF; CDR3nt: TGTGCCAGTAGTATTCAGGGCGCGAATCAGCCCCAGCATTTT
d_gene: -; j_gene: TRBJ1-6; abundance: -; v_gene: TRBV6-1; CDR3aa: CASSETASSYNSPLHF; CDR3nt: TGTGCCAGCAGTGAAACCGCGAGCTCCTATAATTCACCCCTCCACTTT
d_gene: TRBD2; j_gene: TRBJ2-1; abundance: -; v_gene: TRBV5-1; CDR3aa: CASSSELAGGYNEQFF; CDR3nt: TGCGCCAGCAGCTCGGAACTAGCGGGAGGCTACAATGAGCAGTTCTTC
d_gene: TRBD1; j_gene: TRBJ2-1; abundance: once; v_gene: TRBV9; CDR3aa: CASSVAGTGFSEQFF; CDR3nt: TGTGCCAGCAGCGTAGCCGGGACAGGGTTTTCTGAGCAGTTCTTC
d_gene: TRBD2; j_gene: TRBJ2-3; abundance: -; v_gene: TRBV7-3; CDR3aa: CASSAETSGGTDTQYF; CDR3nt: TGTGCCAGCAGCGCAGAGACTAGCGGGGGAACAGATACGCAGTATTTT
d_gene: -; j_gene: TRBJ2-5; abundance: -; v_gene: TRBV7-9; CDR3aa: CASILGPTQETQYF; CDR3nt: TGTGCCAGCATCCTAGGTCCGACTCAAGAGACCCAGTACTTC
d_gene: TRBD1; j_gene: TRBJ1-1; abundance: -; v_gene: TRBV12-3/TRBV12-4; CDR3aa: CASTRTGGLAFF; CDR3nt: TGTGCCAGCACCAGGACAGGGGGCTTAGCTTTCTTT
d_gene: -; j_gene: TRBJ2-1; abundance: -; v_gene: TRBV7-3; CDR3aa: CASSLRGVAVSYNEQFF; CDR3nt: TGTGCCAGCAGCCTAAGGGGCGTAGCGGTGAGCTACAATGAGCAGTTCTTC
d_gene: TRBD1; j_gene: TRBJ2-7; abundance: -; v_gene: TRBV7-9; CDR3aa: CASSFWEQGAREQYF; CDR3nt: TGTGCCAGCAGCTTTTGGGAACAGGGGGCGAGGGAGCAGTACTTC
d_gene: TRBD1; j_gene: TRBJ2-1; abundance: -; v_gene: TRBV28; CDR3aa: CASSSYRGVGNEQFF; CDR3nt: TGTGCCAGCAGTTCTTACAGGGGGGTTGGCAATGAGCAGTTCTTC